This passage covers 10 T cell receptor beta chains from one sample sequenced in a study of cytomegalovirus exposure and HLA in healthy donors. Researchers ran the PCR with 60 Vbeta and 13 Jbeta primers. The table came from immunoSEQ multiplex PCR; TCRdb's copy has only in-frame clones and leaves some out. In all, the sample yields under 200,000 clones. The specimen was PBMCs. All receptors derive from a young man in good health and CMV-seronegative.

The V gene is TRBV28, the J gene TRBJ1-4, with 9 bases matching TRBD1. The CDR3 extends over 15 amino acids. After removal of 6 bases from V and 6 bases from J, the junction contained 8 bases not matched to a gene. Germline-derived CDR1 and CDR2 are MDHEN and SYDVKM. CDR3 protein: CASSKPGQGDEKLFF. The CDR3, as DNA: TGTGCCAGCAGCAAACCGGGACAGGGAGATGAAAAACTGTTTTTT.

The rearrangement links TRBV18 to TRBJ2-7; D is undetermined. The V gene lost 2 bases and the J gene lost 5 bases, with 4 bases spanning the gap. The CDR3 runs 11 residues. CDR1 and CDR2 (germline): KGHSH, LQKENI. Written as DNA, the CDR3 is TGTGCCAGCTCACCATCTAACGAGCAGTACTTC. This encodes CASSPSNEQYF.

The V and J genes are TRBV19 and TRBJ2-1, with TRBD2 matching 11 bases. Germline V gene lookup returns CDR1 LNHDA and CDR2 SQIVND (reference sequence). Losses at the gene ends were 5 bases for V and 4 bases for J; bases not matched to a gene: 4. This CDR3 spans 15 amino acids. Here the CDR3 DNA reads TGTGCCAGTAGTGCGACTAGCGGGGAGTACAATGAGCAGTTCTTC. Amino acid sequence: CASSATSGEYNEQFF. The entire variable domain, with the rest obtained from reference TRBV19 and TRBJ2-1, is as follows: DGGITQSPKYLFRKEGQNVTLSCEQNLNHDAMYWYRQDPGQGLRLIYYSQIVNDFQKGDIAEGYSVSREKKESFPLTVTSAQKNPTAFYLCASSATSGEYNEQFFGPGTRLTVL.

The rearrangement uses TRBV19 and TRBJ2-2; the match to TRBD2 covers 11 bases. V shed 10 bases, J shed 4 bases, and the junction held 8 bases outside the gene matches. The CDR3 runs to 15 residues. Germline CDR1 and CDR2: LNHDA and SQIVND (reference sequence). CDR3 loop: CATLTSGTFTGELFF. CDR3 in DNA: TGTGCCACCCTGACTAGCGGGACTTTCACCGGGGAGCTGTTTTTT.

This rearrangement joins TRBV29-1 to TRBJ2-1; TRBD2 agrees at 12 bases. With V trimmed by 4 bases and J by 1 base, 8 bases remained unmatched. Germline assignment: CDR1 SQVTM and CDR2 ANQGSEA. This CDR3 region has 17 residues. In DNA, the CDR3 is TGCAGCGTTGCACAGACTAGCGGGAGTTATTCCTACAATGAGCAGTTCTTC. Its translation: CSVAQTSGSYSYNEQFF.

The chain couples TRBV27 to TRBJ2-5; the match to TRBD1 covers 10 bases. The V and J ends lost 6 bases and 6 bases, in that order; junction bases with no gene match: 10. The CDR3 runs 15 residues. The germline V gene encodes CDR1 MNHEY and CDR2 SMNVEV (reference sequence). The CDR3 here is CASSGPGQGRQTQYF. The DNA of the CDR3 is TGTGCCAGCAGCGGCCCGGGACAGGGGAGGCAGACCCAGTACTTC.

CDR3 protein: CASSRTSGGNNEQFF. CDR3 sequence (DNA): TGTGCCAGCAGCAGGACTAGCGGGGGGAACAATGAGCAGTTCTTC. The chain uses TRBV7-2 and TRBJ2-1, with 14 bases aligning to TRBD2. Germline trimming cut 5 bases from V and 5 bases from J; bases unmatched to any gene: 2. The CDR3 totals 15 residues. Germline V gene lookup returns CDR1 SGHTA and CDR2 FQGNSA.

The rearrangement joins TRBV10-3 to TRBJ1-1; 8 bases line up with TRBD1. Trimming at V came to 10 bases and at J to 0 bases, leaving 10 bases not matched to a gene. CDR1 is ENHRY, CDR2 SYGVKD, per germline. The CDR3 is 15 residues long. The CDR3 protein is CATPDRAQMNTEAFF. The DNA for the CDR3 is TGTGCCACGCCGGACAGGGCCCAGATGAACACTGAAGCTTTCTTT.

The CDR3 nucleotides read TGTGCCAGCAGCTTAGTGGGGTCGGGAAACCAAGAGACCCAGTACTTC. It codes for CASSLVGSGNQETQYF. The chain joins TRBV11-1 to TRBJ2-5, with TRBD2 as a possible D gene (5 bases). CDR3 length: 16 residues. Trimming took off 1 base at V and 0 bases at J, with 12 bases between the two ends. Per germline, CDR1 SGHAT and CDR2 FQDESV (reference sequence).

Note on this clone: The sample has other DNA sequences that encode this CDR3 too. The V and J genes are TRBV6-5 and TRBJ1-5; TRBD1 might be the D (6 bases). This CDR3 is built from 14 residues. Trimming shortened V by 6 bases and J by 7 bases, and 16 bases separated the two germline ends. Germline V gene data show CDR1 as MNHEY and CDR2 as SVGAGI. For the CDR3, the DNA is TGTGCCAGCAGCTCCACAGGGTTGGGACAGCCCCAGCATTTT. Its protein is CASSSTGLGQPQHF.